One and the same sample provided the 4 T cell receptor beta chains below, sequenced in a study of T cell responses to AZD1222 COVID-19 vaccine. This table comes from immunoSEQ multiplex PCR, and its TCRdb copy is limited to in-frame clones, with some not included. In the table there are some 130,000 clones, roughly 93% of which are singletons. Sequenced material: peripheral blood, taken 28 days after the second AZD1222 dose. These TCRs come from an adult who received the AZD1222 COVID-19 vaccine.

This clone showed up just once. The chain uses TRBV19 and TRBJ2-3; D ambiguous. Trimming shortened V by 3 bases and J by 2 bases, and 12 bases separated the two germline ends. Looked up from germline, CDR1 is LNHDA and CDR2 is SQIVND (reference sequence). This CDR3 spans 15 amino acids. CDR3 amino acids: CASSMSPRPTDTQYF. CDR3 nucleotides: TGTGCCAGTAGTATGTCCCCTAGACCCACAGATACGCAGTATTTT.

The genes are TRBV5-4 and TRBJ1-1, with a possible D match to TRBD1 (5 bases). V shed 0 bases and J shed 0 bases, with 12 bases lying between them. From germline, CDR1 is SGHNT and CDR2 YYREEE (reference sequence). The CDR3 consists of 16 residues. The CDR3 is CASSLGWGRMNTEAFF. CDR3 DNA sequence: TGTGCCAGCAGCTTGGGTTGGGGCAGAATGAACACTGAAGCTTTCTTT. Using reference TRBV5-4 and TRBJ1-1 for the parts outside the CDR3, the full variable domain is ETGVTQSPTHLIKTRGQQVTLRCSSQSGHNTVSWYQQALGQGPQFIFQYYREEENGRGNFPPRFSGLQFPNYSSELNVNALELDDSALYLCASSLGWGRMNTEAFFGQGTRLTVV.

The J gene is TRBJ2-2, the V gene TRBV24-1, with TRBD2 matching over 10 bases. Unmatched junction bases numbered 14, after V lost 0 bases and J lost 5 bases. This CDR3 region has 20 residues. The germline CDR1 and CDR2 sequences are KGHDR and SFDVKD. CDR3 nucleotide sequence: TGTGCCACCAGTGATTTGCAAGCTAGCGGGAGTCACCGGGGGACCGGGGAGCTGTTTTTT. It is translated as CATSDLQASGSHRGTGELFF.

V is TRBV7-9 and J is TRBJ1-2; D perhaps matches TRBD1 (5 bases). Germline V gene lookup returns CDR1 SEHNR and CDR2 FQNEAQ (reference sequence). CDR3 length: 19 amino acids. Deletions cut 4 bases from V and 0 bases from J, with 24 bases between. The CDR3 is CASSSRIGLVRTPNYGYTF. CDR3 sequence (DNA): TGTGCCAGCAGCTCAAGAATTGGTCTCGTTCGGACACCTAACTATGGCTACACCTTC.